This paragraph covers one T cell receptor (beta chain) sequence. Original analysis: Amplifying reference gene primers gave estimates of nucleated cell counts. The data were produced by immunoSEQ multiplex PCR, yet TCRdb's version contains in-frame clones alone and is incomplete. The DNA gave D and trimming, while V, J and clone size come from that table. Among around 200,000 clones listed, 65% to 85% were seen once. This sample is drawn from a study of blood T cell repertoires in COVID-19. The sample comprised peripheral blood. This receptor was obtained from a woman in her twenties or thirties with COVID-19, enrolled during active disease.

The CDR3 is CASSLPGGANEQFF. Written as DNA, the CDR3 is TGTGCCAGCAGCTTACCGGGGGGCGCGAATGAGCAGTTCTTC. The V gene is TRBV7-9, the J gene TRBJ2-1; TRBD2 might be the D (7 bases). CDR3 length: 14 amino acids. V shed 2 bases and J shed 7 bases, with 12 bases lying between them. Germline V gives CDR1 SEHNR, CDR2 FQNEAQ (reference sequence).